The 2 T cell receptor beta chains below all came from one sample that was sequenced in a study of blood T cell repertoires in COVID-19. Measured with immunoSEQ multiplex PCR; TCRdb has only the in-frame clones, and not every one. The table has under 200,000 clones, 70% to 85% seen once. Sequencing used peripheral blood. All receptors derive from a woman in her 30s with acute or convalescent COVID-19.

A few counts support this clone. J is TRBJ2-5 and V is TRBV15; 7 bases fit TRBD2. V lost 4 bases, J lost 2 bases, and 7 bases stayed unmatched. The CDR3 is made up of 15 amino acids. Germline lookup yields CDR1 LNHNV and CDR2 YYDKDF (reference sequence). The CDR3 nucleotides are TGTGCCACCAGCAAAAGGCAGCGGGAACAAGAGACCCAGTACTTC. It encodes CATSKRQREQETQYF. Together with reference TRBV15 and TRBJ2-5, the CDR3 gives the full variable domain: DAMVIQNPRYQVTQFGKPVTLSCSQTLNHNVMYWYQQKSSQAPKLLFHYYDKDFNNEADTPDNFQSRRPNTSFCFLDIRSPGLGDTAMYLCATSKRQREQETQYFGPGTRLLVL.

The V gene is TRBV5-4, the J gene TRBJ2-5, with 10 bases that match TRBD2. V dropped 4 bases and J dropped 2; count of bases not matched to a gene: 8. Looked up from germline, CDR1 is SGHNT and CDR2 is YYREEE (reference sequence). The CDR3 has 16 amino acids. The CDR3 DNA follows: TGTGCCAGCAGCACACCAACTAGCGGGGTTCAAGAGACCCAGTACTTC. Translating gives CASSTPTSGVQETQYF.